This is a list of T cell receptor beta chains from one sample in a study of T cell responses to AZD1222 COVID-19 vaccine. Measured with immunoSEQ multiplex PCR; TCRdb has only the in-frame clones, and not every one. The sample includes more than 100,000 clones, more than 85% of them seen just once. The sample was peripheral blood, taken 28 days after the second AZD1222 dose. Receptors were obtained from an adult who received the AZD1222 COVID-19 vaccine. CDR3s include the opening cysteine and the closing phenylalanine or tryptophan. A D gene is named only where the DNA matches it firmly. The size of a clone is reported for some rows only, either as once, few or many, or as a class for expanded clones.

size: .; D: TRBD1; J: TRBJ1-1; V: TRBV11-3; DNA: TGTGCCAGCAGCGGACAGGAGGGCACTGAAGCTTTCTTT; CDR3: CASSGQEGTEAFF
size: .; D: .; J: TRBJ1-5; V: TRBV2; DNA: TGTGCCAGCAGGGACAGATCTAGCAATCAGCCCCAGCATTTT; CDR3: CASRDRSSNQPQHF
size: .; D: TRBD2; J: TRBJ2-3; V: TRBV18; DNA: TGTGCCAGCTCACTTAGCGGGGGAGGGCCAGATACGCAGTATTTT; CDR3: CASSLSGGGPDTQYF
size: .; D: TRBD1; J: TRBJ1-1; V: TRBV4-1; DNA: TGCGCCAGCAGCCAAATAGGGACAGCGAACACTGAAGCTTTCTTT; CDR3: CASSQIGTANTEAFF
size: once; D: TRBD2; J: TRBJ2-5; V: TRBV5-1; DNA: TGCGCCAGCAGCTTGGCTAGCGGGGGTGGTAAGACCCAGTACTTC; CDR3: CASSLASGGGKTQYF
size: .; D: TRBD2; J: TRBJ2-3; V: TRBV11-2; DNA: TGTGCCAGCAGCATCCGCCGCCTAGCGGGGGTTTACCGCACAGATACGCAGTATTTT; CDR3: CASSIRRLAGVYRTDTQYF
size: .; D: TRBD1; J: TRBJ1-4; V: TRBV7-9; DNA: TGTGCCAGCAGCCCCAAGGGGGCGCGGGAAAAACTGTTTTTT; CDR3: CASSPKGAREKLFF
size: .; D: .; J: TRBJ1-1; V: TRBV5-6; DNA: TGTGCCAGCAGCCTGGAAAACAGGGAGAACACTGAAGCTTTCTTT; CDR3: CASSLENRENTEAFF
size: .; D: .; J: TRBJ1-5; V: TRBV3-1/TRBV3-2; DNA: TGTGCCAGCAGCCAAGACTATAGCAATCAGCCCCAGCATTTT; CDR3: CASSQDYSNQPQHF
size: .; D: TRBD1; J: TRBJ2-2; V: TRBV5-1; DNA: TGCGCCAGCAGCTGGAAGACAGGGGGGAACACCGGGGAGCTGTTTTTT; CDR3: CASSWKTGGNTGELFF
size: .; D: .; J: TRBJ1-3; V: TRBV12-5; DNA: TGTGCTAGTGGTTTGGTAGGGGGAAACACCATATATTTT; CDR3: CASGLVGGNTIYF
size: .; D: .; J: TRBJ1-6; V: TRBV19; DNA: TGTGCCAGTAGTAAGCGGGGGTTAAGCTCACCCCTCCACTTT; CDR3: CASSKRGLSSPLHF
size: .; D: .; J: TRBJ1-1; V: TRBV5-1; DNA: TGCGCCAGCAGCTTGACCGCGCTGCGCGGGGGTGCTGAAGCTTTCTTT; CDR3: CASSLTALRGGAEAFF
size: .; D: .; J: TRBJ2-3; V: TRBV19; DNA: TGTGCCAGTAGGGACCCACTCACAGATACGCAGTATTTT; CDR3: CASRDPLTDTQYF
size: .; D: .; J: TRBJ1-1; V: TRBV6-5; DNA: TGTGCCAGTAACGTGGGGGCAGAAGCTTTCTTT; CDR3: CASNVGAEAFF
size: .; D: TRBD1; J: TRBJ1-2; V: TRBV9; DNA: TGTGCCAGCAGCGTCGGGACAGCCAATAACTATGGCTACACCTTC; CDR3: CASSVGTANNYGYTF
size: .; D: .; J: TRBJ1-5; V: TRBV7-8; DNA: TGTGCCAGCAGCTTATTTAGGCTATATAGCAATCAGCCCCAGCATTTT; CDR3: CASSLFRLYSNQPQHF
size: .; D: .; J: TRBJ1-5; V: TRBV10-3; DNA: TGTGCCACCCACGGGACGGATAATCAGCCCCAGCATTTT; CDR3: CATHGTDNQPQHF
size: .; D: .; J: TRBJ1-3; V: TRBV30; DNA: TGTGCCTGGAGTGTAGGCTTCTCTGGAAACACCATATATTTT; CDR3: CAWSVGFSGNTIYF
size: once; D: .; J: TRBJ1-1; V: TRBV21-1; DNA: TGTGCCAGCAGCACAGGGACAACTTTCTTT; CDR3: CASSTGTTFF
size: .; D: .; J: TRBJ2-4; V: TRBV3-1/TRBV3-2; DNA: TGTGCCAGCAGCCAAGACGGGGGTTCGGGGGAAAACATTCAGTACTTC; CDR3: CASSQDGGSGENIQYF
size: .; D: .; J: TRBJ1-6; V: TRBV6-5; DNA: TGTGCCAGCAGTTACCAGGACAGTGTAAATTCACCCCTCCACTTT; CDR3: CASSYQDSVNSPLHF
size: .; D: TRBD1; J: TRBJ1-1; V: TRBV5-1; DNA: TGCGCCAGCAGCTTGGCGGGCAGGGGGTACGCTGAAGCTTTCTTT; CDR3: CASSLAGRGYAEAFF
size: .; D: .; J: TRBJ1-5; V: TRBV6-5; DNA: TGTGCCAGCAGTTACGGGGGGGAGGGACAGCCCCAGCATTTT; CDR3: CASSYGGEGQPQHF
size: .; D: TRBD1; J: TRBJ1-1; V: TRBV11-3; DNA: TGTGCCAGCAGACCCGGACAGGGGAACACTGAAGCTTTCTTT; CDR3: CASRPGQGNTEAFF
size: .; D: .; J: TRBJ2-1; V: TRBV11-1; DNA: TGTGCCAGCAGCTTAGGAAGGGACAATGAGCAGTTCTTC; CDR3: CASSLGRDNEQFF
size: .; D: .; J: TRBJ1-6; V: TRBV7-7; DNA: TGTGCCGCAAGGGGGAATTCACCCCTCCACTTT; CDR3: CAARGNSPLHF
size: .; D: .; J: TRBJ1-1; V: TRBV6-5; DNA: TGTGCCAGCAGTTACTCCCAGGCCTTGAACACTGAAGCTTTCTTT; CDR3: CASSYSQALNTEAFF
size: .; D: TRBD1; J: TRBJ1-2; V: TRBV4-1; DNA: TGCGCCAGCAGCGCCCCCGGGACAGGGATTTCCTATGGCTACACCTTC; CDR3: CASSAPGTGISYGYTF
size: .; D: .; J: TRBJ1-1; V: TRBV2; DNA: TGTGCCAGCTGGGGCCCAAGGGCCCCTGAAGCTTTCTTT; CDR3: CASWGPRAPEAFF
size: .; D: .; J: TRBJ1-5; V: TRBV6-5; DNA: TGTGCCAGCAGTTGGGGCAGGGGTACCAATCAGCCCCAGCATTTT; CDR3: CASSWGRGTNQPQHF
size: .; D: .; J: TRBJ2-7; V: TRBV5-4; DNA: TGTGCCAGCAGCCTGGGGGGGAGGGGGTCCTACGAGCAGTACTTC; CDR3: CASSLGGRGSYEQYF
size: many; D: .; J: TRBJ2-2; V: TRBV18; DNA: TGTGCCAGCTCCCCCCAGGACCAGAACACCGGGGAGCTGTTTTTT; CDR3: CASSPQDQNTGELFF
size: .; D: TRBD1; J: TRBJ2-7; V: TRBV7-2; DNA: TGTGCCAGCAGCCCCCCGGGACAGGGAGCTTACGAGCAGTACTTC; CDR3: CASSPPGQGAYEQYF
size: .; D: .; J: TRBJ1-2; V: TRBV7-2; DNA: TGTGCCAGCAGCCCAAGAGCTTGGGGCTACACCTTC; CDR3: CASSPRAWGYTF
size: few; D: TRBD1; J: TRBJ1-2; V: TRBV5-1; DNA: TGCGCCAGCAGCTTGGCACAGGGGGCTAAACCGGAGGGCTACACCTTC; CDR3: CASSLAQGAKPEGYTF
size: .; D: TRBD2; J: TRBJ2-7; V: TRBV7-2; DNA: TGTGCCAGCATCATAGCGGGGGGGCCGCACGAGCAGTACTTC; CDR3: CASIIAGGPHEQYF
size: .; D: TRBD1; J: TRBJ1-1; V: TRBV9; DNA: TGTGCCAGCAGCGGAGGGGCCGGGACAGCTGAAGCTTTCTTT; CDR3: CASSGGAGTAEAFF
size: .; D: TRBD1; J: TRBJ1-3; V: TRBV2; DNA: TGTGCCAGCAGTGCCCCACAGGGGACAATCTCTGGAAACACCATATATTTT; CDR3: CASSAPQGTISGNTIYF
size: .; D: .; J: TRBJ1-6; V: TRBV11-3; DNA: TGTGCCAGCAGCTTCGCCCCAAATTCACCCCTCCACTTT; CDR3: CASSFAPNSPLHF
size: .; D: .; J: TRBJ1-1; V: TRBV9; DNA: TGTGCCAGCAGCGCCTTTGCTTACACTGAAGCTTTCTTT; CDR3: CASSAFAYTEAFF
size: .; D: .; J: TRBJ1-1; V: TRBV12-3/TRBV12-4; DNA: TGTGCCAGCCTCGTCGCGTCTGAAGCTTTCTTT; CDR3: CASLVASEAFF
size: .; D: .; J: TRBJ2-2; V: TRBV11-2; DNA: TGTGCCAGCAGCTTAGCAGGACCGGCTGGAGGGGAGCTGTTTTTT; CDR3: CASSLAGPAGGELFF
size: .; D: .; J: TRBJ2-1; V: TRBV9; DNA: TGTGCCAGCAGCCCTACCTCGGGAGAGGAGCAGTTCTTC; CDR3: CASSPTSGEEQFF
size: once; D: TRBD2; J: TRBJ2-1; V: TRBV27; DNA: TGTGCCAGCAGTTCGGGACTAGCGGGGGGGCGGGTTCAGTTCTTC; CDR3: CASSSGLAGGRVQFF
size: .; D: .; J: TRBJ1-1; V: TRBV7-9; DNA: TGTGCCAGCAGCTCCAAGTGGGAGCAGCGACAGAACACTGAAGCTTTCTTT; CDR3: CASSSKWEQRQNTEAFF
size: .; D: .; J: TRBJ2-3; V: TRBV7-2; DNA: TGTGCCAGCAGCCAGATGGCACACCCAGATACGCAGTATTTT; CDR3: CASSQMAHPDTQYF
size: .; D: .; J: TRBJ1-1; V: TRBV5-1; DNA: TGCGCCAGCAGGAAAGGGCCCGGATACGACACTGAAGCTTTCTTT; CDR3: CASRKGPGYDTEAFF
size: .; D: TRBD2; J: TRBJ2-2; V: TRBV7-3; DNA: TGTGCCAGCAGCCTCCGGACTAGCGGGGGTGGGGAGCTGTTTTTT; CDR3: CASSLRTSGGGELFF
size: .; D: .; J: TRBJ2-3; V: TRBV6-5; DNA: TGTGCCAGCACCCCACGGTATCCAGATACGCAGTATTTT; CDR3: CASTPRYPDTQYF
size: .; D: TRBD1; J: TRBJ1-2; V: TRBV4-1; DNA: TGCGCCAGCAGCCTATCGGGACAGGACATTTATGGCTACACCTTC; CDR3: CASSLSGQDIYGYTF
size: .; D: .; J: TRBJ2-4; V: TRBV6-5; DNA: TGTGCCAGCAGCCCCTTTTGGGACACCGAAGTTCAGTACTTC; CDR3: CASSPFWDTEVQYF
size: .; D: .; J: TRBJ1-1; V: TRBV6-5; DNA: TGTGCCAGCAGCTCAGGGTTAGGAGCTTTCTTT; CDR3: CASSSGLGAFF
size: .; D: .; J: TRBJ1-2; V: TRBV6-6; DNA: TGTGCCAGCAGGGCGGGACTCCTCCCGAGTTATGGCTACACCTTC; CDR3: CASRAGLLPSYGYTF
size: .; D: TRBD2; J: TRBJ2-3; V: TRBV4-1; DNA: TGCGCCAGCAGCCCGAGCGGGGGAGGTGTAGATACGCAGTATTTT; CDR3: CASSPSGGGVDTQYF